This T cell receptor (beta chain) was captured in a study of human T cells and chemical hapten exposure. Across the study: The use of 2% DPC on around 2 cm by around 2 cm of upper inner arm skin constituted sensitization.

The J segment lost 5 bases and the V segment lost 5 bases, leaving 14 bases of the junction unmatched. The germline V gene encodes CDR1 KGHDR and CDR2 SFDVKD. The CDR3 loop spans 17 amino acids. General study results and limits: With patch test score, the counts of PT1 expanded TCRs showed a positive correlation.

Indicated time point: pre-sensitization, week 0. The treatment: therapeutic diphenylcyclopropenone sensitization with weekly scalp DPC. Each donor was an alopecia patient between 18 and 70 years of age who qualified for DPC. Individual cDNA molecules had unique molecular identifiers attached to them by the library. TCRdb re-called the RACE reads with MiXCR, one entry per CDR3 protein. The data contain roughly 260,000 distinct CDR3 sequences, about 9.4% of them singletons. Only a few counts were recorded for this clonotype. Antigen unknown. This TCR was recovered from a woman aged 40 to 50 with alopecia areata. Some clones in this sample may be carry-over from other donors' samples. The chain carries TRBV24-1 and TRBJ2-1; 7 nucleotides align to TRBD2. Sequencing used whole blood, obtained in connection with sensitization to the hapten diphenylcyclopropenone (DPC). The CDR3 sequence: CATSGNSGYSFHNEQFF. The CDR3 DNA reads TGTGCCACCAGTGGGAATAGCGGGTACTCCTTCCACAATGAGCAGTTCTTC.